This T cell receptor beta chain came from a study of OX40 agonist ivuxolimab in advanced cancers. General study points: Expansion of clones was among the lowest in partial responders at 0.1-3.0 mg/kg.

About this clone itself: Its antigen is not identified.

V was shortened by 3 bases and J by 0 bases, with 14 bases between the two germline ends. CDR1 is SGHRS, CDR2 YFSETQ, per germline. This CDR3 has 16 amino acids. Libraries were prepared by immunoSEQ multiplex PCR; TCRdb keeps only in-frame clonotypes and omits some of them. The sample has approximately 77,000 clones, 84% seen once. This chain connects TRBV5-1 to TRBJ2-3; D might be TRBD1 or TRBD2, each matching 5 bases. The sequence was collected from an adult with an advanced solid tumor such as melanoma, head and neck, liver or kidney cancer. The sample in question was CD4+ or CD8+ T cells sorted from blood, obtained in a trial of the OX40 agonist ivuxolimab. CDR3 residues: CASSSLGRQSTDTQYF. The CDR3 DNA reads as TGCGCCAGCAGCTCCTTGGGACGTCAGAGCACAGATACGCAGTATTTT. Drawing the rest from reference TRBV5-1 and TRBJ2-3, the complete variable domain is KAGVTQTPRYLIKTRGQQVTLSCSPISGHRSVSWYQQTPGQGLQFLFEYFSETQRNKGNFPGRFSGRQFSNSRSEMNVSTLELGDSALYLCASSSLGRQSTDTQYFGPGTRLTVL.